The 14 T cell receptor beta chains presented below share a single source sample, sequenced in a study of T-cell reconstitution after alpha-beta-depleted transplantation in children. A TCRbeta library incorporating unique molecular identifiers was prepared. In TCRdb, the PCR reads were re-called with MiXCR into one record per CDR3 protein. The data contain about 280,000 distinct CDR3 sequences, approximately 10% of them seen just once; the ten biggest clones take up around 20%. The sample here was peripheral blood, taken 180 days after TCRalphabeta/CD19-depleted stem cell transplant. The receptors originated from a male patient aged 2 to 9 who had a stem cell transplant for chronic granulomatous disease, so the T cells may come from the graft donor.

Ten or more counts support this clonotype. This chain uses TRBV20-1 with TRBJ2-5; tentative D call: TRBD1 (5 bases). V lost 6 bases and J lost 0, with 17 bases in between. Germline CDR1 and CDR2: DFQATT and SNEGSKA (reference sequence). The CDR3 extends over 15 amino acids. The CDR3, as DNA: TGCAGTGCGAGTAGATGGATAGGGGACCAAGAGACCCAGTACTTC. It encodes CSASRWIGDQETQYF.

V is TRBV28 and J is TRBJ1-4; the match to TRBD1 covers 7 bases. Germline trimming cut 4 bases from V and 8 bases from J; bases unmatched to any gene: 10. There are 15 residues in the CDR3. Germline loops: CDR1 MDHEN, CDR2 SYDVKM. Here the CDR3 reads CASSSSGTVVEKLFF. CDR3 sequence (DNA): TGTGCCAGCAGTTCCTCCGGGACAGTGGTAGAAAAACTGTTTTTT.

This clonotype was picked up many times. The rearrangement uses TRBV7-8 and TRBJ2-7; D is possibly TRBD1 (5 bases). Trimming removed 6 bases from V and 6 bases from J, with 18 bases in between. CDR1 and CDR2 from the germline V gene are SGHVS and FQNEAQ. This CDR3 spans 14 amino acids. The CDR3 region has the DNA TGTGCCAGCAGTCCGACAGCCCCCGGCGGCGAGCAGTACTTC. Translating gives CASSPTAPGGEQYF.

This clonotype has at least ten counts. The chain couples TRBV9 to TRBJ2-3, with TRBD2 as a possible D gene (7 bases). Per germline, CDR1 SGDLS and CDR2 YYNGEE. The CDR3 covers 14 residues. CDR3 amino acids: CAPDPVGGPDTQYF. In DNA, the CDR3 is TGTGCTCCCGACCCGGTGGGGGGGCCGGATACGCAGTATTTT. The entire variable domain, with the rest obtained from reference TRBV9 and TRBJ2-3, is as follows: DSGVTQTPKHLITATGQRVTLRCSPRSGDLSVYWYQQSLDQGLQFLIQYYNGEERAKGNILERFSAQQFPDLHSELNLSSLELGDSALYFCAPDPVGGPDTQYFGPGTRLTVL.

This clonotype was seen at least ten times. The V call is TRBV5-1, the J call TRBJ2-1; 8 bases match TRBD2. This CDR3 is built from 16 residues. With 4 bases clipped from V and 4 bases from J, the junction kept 10 bases outside the gene matches. From germline, CDR1 is SGHRS and CDR2 YFSETQ. As DNA, the CDR3 is TGCGCCAGCAGCCCCGGGGGGGGTAGTCGTTACAATGAGCAGTTCTTC. It translates to CASSPGGGSRYNEQFF.

There are many counts of this clonotype. CDR3: CASSPQGAARTGELFF. CDR3 nucleotides: TGTGCCAGCAGCCCCCAGGGGGCCGCGAGAACCGGGGAGCTGTTTTTT. V gene TRBV7-2 combines with J gene TRBJ2-2, with 8 bases identical to TRBD1. CDR3 size: 16 residues. Per germline, CDR1 SGHTA and CDR2 FQGNSA. V lost 5 bases, J lost 5 bases, and 10 bases stayed unmatched.

This clonotype was detected many times. The rearrangement links TRBV9 to TRBJ2-3; D is uncertain. CDR3 length equals 12 residues. V was clipped by 2 bases and J by 2 bases, with 3 bases between them. From germline, CDR1 is SGDLS and CDR2 YYNGEE. The CDR3 spells CASSVNTDTQYF. In DNA, the CDR3 is TGTGCCAGCAGCGTGAACACAGATACGCAGTATTTT. The full variable domain, its missing parts supplied by reference TRBV9 and TRBJ2-3, is DSGVTQTPKHLITATGQRVTLRCSPRSGDLSVYWYQQSLDQGLQFLIQYYNGEERAKGNILERFSAQQFPDLHSELNLSSLELGDSALYFCASSVNTDTQYFGPGTRLTVL.

The table lists this clonotype with many counts. This sequence joins TRBV6-2 or TRBV6-3 and TRBJ2-1; no definite D call. Trimming left V 5 bases short and J 0 bases short, with 11 bases between. This CDR3 has 15 residues. The germline V gene encodes CDR1 MNHEY and CDR2 SVGEGT. CDR3 protein: CASSPHGISYNEQFF. The CDR3, as DNA: TGTGCCAGCAGTCCCCATGGCATCTCCTACAATGAGCAGTTCTTC.

This clonotype came up many times. The chain has TRBV7-6 and TRBJ2-3, with TRBD1 as a possible D gene (6 bases). V shed 5 bases and J shed 1 base, with 19 bases lying between them. Germline V lookup: CDR1 SGHVS, CDR2 FNYEAQ. The CDR3 totals 17 residues. DNA for the CDR3: TGTGCCAGCAGCCCGGCGCTTCGGACAGCAGGCACAGATACGCAGTATTTT. Protein product: CASSPALRTAGTDTQYF. The variable domain in full, with the rest retrieved from reference TRBV7-6 and TRBJ2-3, is GAGVSQSPRYKVTKRGQDVALRCDPISGHVSLYWYRQALGQGPEFLTYFNYEAQQDKSGLPNDRFSAERPEGSISTLTIQRTEQRDSAMYRCASSPALRTAGTDTQYFGPGTRLTVL.

This clonotype was recorded many times. This chain joins TRBV11-2 and TRBJ2-7, with D uncertain. Trimming removed 5 bases at V and 2 bases at J, with 10 bases between. The CDR3 sequence is 13 residues long. Germline V gene sequence: CDR1 SGHAT, CDR2 FQNNGV. The CDR3 spells CASSLDITYEQYF. CDR3 coding DNA: TGTGCCAGCAGCCTCGACATAACCTACGAGCAGTACTTC.

This clonotype appeared many times. The chain couples TRBV7-2 to TRBJ1-1; no clear D. Germline CDR1 and CDR2: SGHTA and FQGNSA. Trimming shortened V by 2 bases and J by 6 bases, and 10 bases separated the two germline ends. This CDR3 region has 13 residues. CDR3 sequence: CASSLYGPAEAFF. The CDR3 DNA follows: TGTGCCAGCAGCTTATACGGACCAGCTGAAGCTTTCTTT.

This clonotype was recorded at least ten times. The rearrangement links TRBV9 to TRBJ2-2, with D perhaps TRBD1 (6 bases). The V end was cut by 5 bases, the J end by 3 bases, with 20 bases between. Germline-derived CDR1 and CDR2 are SGDLS and YYNGEE. This CDR3 has 17 amino acids. CDR3 loop: CASRDDTGYRDTGELFF. For the CDR3, the DNA is TGTGCCAGCAGGGACGATACAGGGTATCGAGACACCGGGGAGCTGTTTTTT. Full variable domain (remainder filled in from reference TRBV9 and TRBJ2-2): DSGVTQTPKHLITATGQRVTLRCSPRSGDLSVYWYQQSLDQGLQFLIQYYNGEERAKGNILERFSAQQFPDLHSELNLSSLELGDSALYFCASRDDTGYRDTGELFFGEGSRLTVL.

In its sample, this clonotype was seen many times. CDR3 protein: CASSFAGTSNTGELFF. In DNA, the CDR3 is TGTGCCAGCAGCTTTGCCGGGACATCGAACACCGGGGAGCTGTTTTTT. The genes are TRBV7-2 and TRBJ2-2; tentative D call: TRBD1 (6 bases). The CDR3 is 16 amino acids. Trimming took off 3 bases at V and 0 bases at J, with 11 bases between the two ends. The V gene's germline CDR1 is SGHTA and CDR2 FQGNSA.

This clonotype appeared many times. This chain uses TRBV20-1 with TRBJ2-2; 8 bases are shared with TRBD2. Germline loops: CDR1 DFQATT, CDR2 SNEGSKA (reference sequence). The CDR3 spans 16 residues. V was pared by 3 bases and J by 2 bases, with 8 bases of the junction left unmatched. The CDR3 region has the DNA TGCAGTGCTAGTACGGCGGGAGGCCCAAACACCGGGGAGCTGTTTTTT. Its translation: CSASTAGGPNTGELFF.